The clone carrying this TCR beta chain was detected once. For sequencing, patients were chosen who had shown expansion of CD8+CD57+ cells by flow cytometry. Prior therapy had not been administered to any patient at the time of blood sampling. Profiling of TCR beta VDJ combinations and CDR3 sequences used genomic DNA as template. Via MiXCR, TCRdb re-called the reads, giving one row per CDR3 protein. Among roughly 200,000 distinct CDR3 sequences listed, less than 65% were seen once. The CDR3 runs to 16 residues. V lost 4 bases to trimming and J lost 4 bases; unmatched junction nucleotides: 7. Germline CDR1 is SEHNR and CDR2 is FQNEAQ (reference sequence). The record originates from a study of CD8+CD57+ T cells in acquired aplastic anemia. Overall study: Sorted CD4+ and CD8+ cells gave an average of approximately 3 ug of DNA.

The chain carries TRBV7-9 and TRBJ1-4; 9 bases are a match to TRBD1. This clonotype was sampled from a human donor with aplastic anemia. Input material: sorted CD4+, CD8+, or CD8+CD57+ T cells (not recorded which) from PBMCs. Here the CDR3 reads CASSSTGGQYNEKLFF. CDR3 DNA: TGTGCCAGCAGCTCGACAGGGGGACAGTATAATGAAAAACTGTTTTTT. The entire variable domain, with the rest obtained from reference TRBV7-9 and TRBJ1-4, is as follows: DTGVSQNPRHKITKRGQNVTFRCDPISEHNRLYWYRQTLGQGPEFLTYFQNEAQLEKSRLLSDRFSAERPKGSFSTLEIQRTEQGDSAMYLCASSSTGGQYNEKLFFGSGTQLSVL.